This T cell receptor beta chain is from a study of blood T cell repertoires in COVID-19. Trimming removed 3 bases at V and 4 bases at J, with 16 bases between. The CDR3 runs to 15 residues. Germline loops: CDR1 SGHRS, CDR2 YFSETQ. Generated by immunoSEQ multiplex PCR, the TCRdb table keeps only in-frame clones and is missing some. The sample carries tens of thousands of clones, roughly 89% recorded once. The rearrangement links TRBV5-1 to TRBJ2-5; possible D gene TRBD1, 6 bases. Source material: peripheral blood. This receptor was identified in a woman aged 55-70 years with COVID-19, enrolled during active disease. The chain's CDR3 is CASSSMGQAGETQYF. In nucleotides, the CDR3 is TGCGCCAGCAGCTCAATGGGACAAGCCGGAGAGACCCAGTACTTC.